Below, 26 T cell receptor beta chains from the same sample are listed, as sequenced in a study of cytomegalovirus exposure and HLA in healthy donors. 13 Jbeta primers and 60 Vbeta primers were used for the PCR. The method was immunoSEQ multiplex PCR; TCRdb's version includes in-frame clones alone and lacks a portion of them. The sample carries 150,000 to 200,000 clones, 80% recorded once. Specimen: PBMCs. The receptor set was obtained from a boy between 5 and 17 years old in good health and CMV-seronegative.

The chain links TRBV27 to TRBJ2-7, with TRBD1 identical over 8 bases. Germline trimming cut 6 bases from V and 3 bases from J; bases unmatched to any gene: 7. CDR3 size: 14 residues. Germline V gene sequence: CDR1 MNHEY, CDR2 SMNVEV (reference sequence). Written as DNA, the CDR3 is TGTGCCAGCAGACGGACAGGGTTTCGCTACGAGCAGTACTTC. Its protein is CASRRTGFRYEQYF.

The V and J genes are TRBV6-1 and TRBJ2-3, with 10 bases aligning to TRBD2. The CDR3 spans 16 residues. The V and J ends lost 0 bases and 5 bases, in that order; junction bases with no gene match: 5. The germline V gene has CDR1 MNHNS and CDR2 SASEGT. In DNA form, the CDR3 reads TGTGCCAGCAGTGAAGCGCGGGCTAGCGGGGGAGATACGCAGTATTTT. This encodes CASSEARASGGDTQYF.

The rearrangement uses TRBV11-2 and TRBJ2-3, with TRBD2 matching over 8 bases. This CDR3 is 15 amino acids long. CDR1 and CDR2 (germline): SGHAT, FQNNGV. With 3 bases clipped from V and 4 bases from J, the junction kept 6 bases outside the gene matches. Here the CDR3 reads CASSFSGKGADTQYF. CDR3 DNA: TGTGCCAGCAGCTTTAGCGGGAAGGGCGCAGATACGCAGTATTTT.

The chain recombines TRBV6-4 with TRBJ2-1; 8 nucleotides match TRBD2. CDR1 and CDR2 from the germline V gene are MRHNA and SNTAGT. The CDR3 is 15 residues long. Trimming removed 5 bases from V and 2 bases from J; junction bases left unmatched: 5. The CDR3 DNA sequence: TGTGCCAGCAGTACACTAGCGGCGGCCTACAATGAGCAGTTCTTC. It specifies CASSTLAAAYNEQFF.

The CDR3 spells CASSVSWDRDYGYTF. CDR3 DNA sequence: TGCGCCAGCAGCGTTTCGTGGGACAGAGACTATGGCTACACCTTC. The chain carries TRBV4-3 and TRBJ1-2, with TRBD1 identical over 7 bases. The V segment lost 5 bases and the J segment 3 bases; nucleotides outside the gene matches: 9. The CDR3 has 15 residues. Germline V gives CDR1 LGHNA, CDR2 YSLEER.

The genes are TRBV28 and TRBJ2-5; 7 bases align to TRBD2. CDR3 length equals 14 residues. The J segment lost 4 bases and the V segment lost 4 bases, leaving 6 bases of the junction unmatched. CDR1 and CDR2 (germline): MDHEN, SYDVKM. The CDR3 DNA sequence: TGTGCCAGCAGTTCTCAGCGGGGAGGAGAGACCCAGTACTTC. Translation: CASSSQRGGETQYF.

This chain joins TRBV7-3 and TRBJ2-4, with 11 nucleotides matching TRBD1. The CDR3 runs 15 residues. Germline CDR1 is SGHTA and CDR2 is FQGTGA. With V trimmed by 2 bases and J by 6 bases, 3 bases remained unmatched. CDR3 in amino acids: CASSLGGTGGNIQYF. The CDR3 DNA follows: TGTGCCAGCAGCTTAGGGGGGACAGGGGGAAACATTCAGTACTTC.

V usage is TRBV11-2 and J usage is TRBJ2-1, with 7 bases that match TRBD1. CDR3 length: 16 amino acids. CDR1 is SGHAT and CDR2 is FQNNGV in the germline V gene. V lost 3 bases, J lost 9 bases, and 14 bases stayed unmatched. In DNA, the CDR3 is TGTGCCAGCAGCTTGTCCCCGCCGGGCAGGGACAGTGAGCAGTTCTTC. Protein sequence: CASSLSPPGRDSEQFF.

In this sample, this clone turned up once. The chain is built from TRBV6-5 and TRBJ1-3; possibly TRBD1 for D (5 bases). The CDR3 has 16 residues. Trimming cost V 0 bases and J 0 bases, with 9 bases left between them. The germline CDR1 and CDR2 sequences are MNHEY and SVGAGI. The CDR3 protein is CASSYSYRSSGNTIYF. In nucleotides, the CDR3 is TGTGCCAGCAGTTACTCCTACAGGAGCTCTGGAAACACCATATATTTT.

The rearrangement joins TRBV11-2 to TRBJ2-1, with no clear D. The CDR3 extends over 15 amino acids. Germline V lookup: CDR1 SGHAT, CDR2 FQNNGV. V dropped 5 bases and J dropped 0 bases, with 11 bases sitting between them. The CDR3 DNA reads TGTGCCAGCAGCCGTATAGGCGGCTCCTACAATGAGCAGTTCTTC. It encodes CASSRIGGSYNEQFF.

The J gene is TRBJ2-5, the V gene TRBV27; 9 bases align to TRBD1. V shed 2 bases, J shed 0 bases, and the junction held 10 bases outside the gene matches. The CDR3 spans 18 residues. The germline V gene has CDR1 MNHEY and CDR2 SMNVEV (reference sequence). CDR3 bases: TGTGCCAGCAGTTTACTTCCCCCCGGGACAGGGTACCAAGAGACCCAGTACTTC. It yields the protein CASSLLPPGTGYQETQYF.

The J gene is TRBJ1-1, the V gene TRBV27; no clear D. The CDR3 has 13 amino acids. V was clipped by 11 bases and J by 3 bases, with 16 bases between them. Germline V lookup: CDR1 MNHEY, CDR2 SMNVEV (reference sequence). The CDR3 DNA follows: TGTGCCTCCAAAGTGAGGAGGGACACTGAAGCTTTCTTT. Residues: CASKVRRDTEAFF.

V usage is TRBV11-2 and J usage is TRBJ2-3, with TRBD2 matching 9 bases. The CDR3 extends over 16 amino acids. The V and J ends lost 3 bases and 0 bases, in that order; junction bases with no gene match: 4. Germline CDR1 reads SGHAT; CDR2 reads FQNNGV. CDR3 bases: TGTGCCAGCAGCTTCCCTAGCGGGGCTAGCACAGATACGCAGTATTTT. Its translation is CASSFPSGASTDTQYF. Variable domain in full (rest from reference TRBV11-2 and TRBJ2-3): EAGVAQSPRYKIIEKRQSVAFWCNPISGHATLYWYQQILGQGPKLLIQFQNNGVVDDSQLPKDRFSAERLKGVDSTLKIQPAKLEDSAVYLCASSFPSGASTDTQYFGPGTRLTVL.

The chain carries TRBV2 and TRBJ2-5; D gene unclear. The J call may be faulty, since TRBJ2-7 better matches the DNA end. Germline CDR1 SNHLY, CDR2 FYNNEI. The length of the CDR3 is 14 residues. CDR3 bases: TGTGCCCCAGCAAGACTGCGATATCCCTACGAGCAGTACTTC. Translation gives CAPARLRYPYEQYF.

The V and J genes are TRBV6-5 and TRBJ1-6, with 9 bases lining up with TRBD1. V shed 6 bases and J 11 bases; nucleotides not matched to a gene: 8. Germline loops: CDR1 MNHEY, CDR2 SVGAGI. This CDR3 comprises 14 residues. The CDR3 DNA reads TGTGCCAGCAGCAGGGACAGGGAAACGCCACCCCTCCACTTT. Translating gives CASSRDRETPPLHF.

The chain links TRBV30 to TRBJ2-7; no firm D call. The germline V gene has CDR1 GTSNPN and CDR2 SVGIG (reference sequence). V was trimmed by 5 bases and J by 3 bases, leaving 8 bases between them. The CDR3 has 11 amino acids. CDR3 protein: CAWDDNYEQYF. The CDR3, as DNA: TGTGCCTGGGACGACAACTACGAGCAGTACTTC.

The chain combines TRBV7-8 with TRBJ1-2; D remains ambiguous. The germline V and J ends were trimmed by 5 bases and 2 bases, with 21 bases remaining between them. This CDR3 is 17 amino acids long. In germline, CDR1 is SGHVS, CDR2 FQNEAQ. The CDR3 loop reads CASSPRVQGTANYGYTF. In DNA, the CDR3 is TGTGCCAGCAGCCCCCGGGTCCAAGGAACCGCCAACTATGGCTACACCTTC.

The CDR3 DNA sequence: TGCGCCAGCAGCCCCCGGTTTGGGCTAAATCAGCCCCAGCATTTT. It encodes CASSPRFGLNQPQHF. This chain uses TRBV4-1 with TRBJ1-5; D call uncertain. V lost 4 bases to trimming and J lost 4 bases, with 14 bases between them. CDR1 and CDR2 from the germline V gene are MGHRA and YSYEKL. The CDR3 loop spans 15 amino acids.

The chain links TRBV6-1 to TRBJ1-1; D call uncertain. The germline CDR1 and CDR2 sequences are MNHNS and SASEGT. This CDR3 spans 14 amino acids. The ends were cut back, 7 bases at V and 1 base at J, with 13 bases in the middle. CDR3 residues: CASKREWGNTEAFF. The CDR3 DNA follows: TGTGCCAGCAAACGGGAGTGGGGGAACACTGAAGCTTTCTTT.

The DNA of the CDR3 is TGTGCCAGCAGTTCGTGGGACAGGGGATCGAGCGAGCAGTACTTC. It yields the protein CASSSWDRGSSEQYF. V gene TRBV27 combines with J gene TRBJ2-7; 10 nucleotides line up with TRBD1. V trimming: 4 bases; J trimming: 6 bases; junction bases outside the gene matches: 9. There are 15 residues in the CDR3. The germline gives CDR1 MNHEY, CDR2 SMNVEV (reference sequence).

This clone was detected only a few times. CDR3 in amino acids: CASSSGTGSDEQYF. CDR3 nucleotides: TGTGCCAGCAGTTCCGGGACAGGGAGTGACGAGCAGTACTTC. The chain carries TRBV6-1 and TRBJ2-7; TRBD1 agrees at 9 bases. This CDR3 spans 14 amino acids. The germline V gene has CDR1 MNHNS and CDR2 SASEGT. J lost 5 bases, V lost 5 bases, and 7 bases had no gene match.

J is TRBJ1-2 and V is TRBV5-1; no definite D call. This CDR3 region has 16 residues. CDR1 and CDR2 (germline): SGHRS, YFSETQ. Deletions cut 4 bases from V and 4 bases from J, with 20 bases between. The CDR3 loop reads CASSLSRQAGGYGYTF. CDR3 bases: TGCGCCAGCAGCCTATCGCGGCAGGCGGGCGGCTATGGCTACACCTTC.

The rearrangement joins TRBV10-3 to TRBJ2-5; perhaps TRBD1 as D (5 bases). The DNA end is a closer match to TRBJ2-7, so the J assignment may be wrong. The V gene's germline CDR1 is ENHRY and CDR2 SYGVKD. This CDR3 contains 14 residues. The chain's CDR3 is CAISEARASYEQYF. The CDR3 nucleotides are TGTGCCATCAGTGAGGCCAGGGCCTCCTACGAGCAGTACTTC.

This clone has only a few counts. The V gene is TRBV30, the J gene TRBJ1-5, with a tentative D call TRBD1 (6 bases). The ends were cut back, 0 bases at V and 10 bases at J, with 10 bases in the middle. CDR3 length equals 12 residues. Germline assignment: CDR1 GTSNPN and CDR2 SVGIG (reference sequence). The CDR3 protein is CAWSVNRVPQHF. Written as DNA, the CDR3 is TGTGCCTGGAGTGTAAACAGGGTCCCCCAGCATTTT.

The V gene is TRBV19, the J gene TRBJ1-1; D may be TRBD1 (6 bases). Germline lookup yields CDR1 LNHDA and CDR2 SQIVND (reference sequence). The CDR3 runs to 11 residues. Trimming took off 5 bases at V and 10 bases at J, with 11 bases between the two ends. The CDR3: CASSWDIIAFF. The DNA of the CDR3 is TGTGCCAGTAGTTGGGACATCATAGCTTTCTTT.

This clone showed up just a few times. The chain has TRBV6-5 and TRBJ2-3; 7 nucleotides align to TRBD1. Germline V lookup: CDR1 MNHEY, CDR2 SVGAGI. The length of the CDR3 is 13 residues. V lost 10 bases and J lost 1; bases outside the gene matches: 5. The CDR3 sequence is CAMRQGGTDTQYF. CDR3 bases: TGTGCCATGCGACAGGGCGGCACAGATACGCAGTATTTT.